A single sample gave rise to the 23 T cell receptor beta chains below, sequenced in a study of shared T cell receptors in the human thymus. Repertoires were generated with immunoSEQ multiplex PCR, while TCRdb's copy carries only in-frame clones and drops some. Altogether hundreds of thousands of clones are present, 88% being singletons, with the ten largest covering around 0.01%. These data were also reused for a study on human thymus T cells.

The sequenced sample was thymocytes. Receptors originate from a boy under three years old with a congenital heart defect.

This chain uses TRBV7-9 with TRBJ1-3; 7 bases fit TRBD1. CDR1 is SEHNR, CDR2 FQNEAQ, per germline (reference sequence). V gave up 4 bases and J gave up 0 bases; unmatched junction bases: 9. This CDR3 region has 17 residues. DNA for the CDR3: TGTGCCAGCAGCTCGACAACCGGGACAGTCTCTGGAAACACCATATATTTT. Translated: CASSSTTGTVSGNTIYF. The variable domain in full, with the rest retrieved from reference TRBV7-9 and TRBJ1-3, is DTGVSQNPRHKITKRGQNVTFRCDPISEHNRLYWYRQTLGQGPEFLTYFQNEAQLEKSRLLSDRFSAERPKGSFSTLEIQRTEQGDSAMYLCASSSTTGTVSGNTIYFGEGSWLTVV.

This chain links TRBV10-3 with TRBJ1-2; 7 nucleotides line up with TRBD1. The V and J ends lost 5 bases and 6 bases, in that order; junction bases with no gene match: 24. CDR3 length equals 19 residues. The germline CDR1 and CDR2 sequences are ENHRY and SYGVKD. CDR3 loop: CAISNSPVGAETGSDGYTF. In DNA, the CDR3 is TGTGCCATCAGTAATTCCCCGGTTGGGGCCGAGACAGGGTCCGATGGCTACACCTTC.

The CDR3 loop is CAWGPWGGGGSYNEQFF. DNA of the CDR3: TGTGCCTGGGGACCCTGGGGGGGAGGGGGCTCCTACAATGAGCAGTTCTTC. V is TRBV30 and J is TRBJ2-1, with D possibly TRBD2 on 7 matching bases. V shed 5 bases and J shed 0 bases, with 20 bases lying between them. The CDR3 is 17 residues long. The V gene's germline CDR1 is GTSNPN and CDR2 SVGIG (reference sequence).

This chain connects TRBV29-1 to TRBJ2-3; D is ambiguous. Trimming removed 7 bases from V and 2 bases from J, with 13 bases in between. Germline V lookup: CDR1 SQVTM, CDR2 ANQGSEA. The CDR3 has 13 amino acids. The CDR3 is CSAPEPHTDTQYF. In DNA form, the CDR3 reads TGCAGCGCCCCGGAGCCCCACACAGATACGCAGTATTTT.

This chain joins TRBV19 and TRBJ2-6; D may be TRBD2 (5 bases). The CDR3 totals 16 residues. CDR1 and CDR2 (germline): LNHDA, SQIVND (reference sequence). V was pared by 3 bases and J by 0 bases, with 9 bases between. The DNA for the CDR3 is TGTGCCAGTAGTATTATGGCGGGCTCTGGGGCCAACGTCCTGACTTTC. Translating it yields CASSIMAGSGANVLTF.

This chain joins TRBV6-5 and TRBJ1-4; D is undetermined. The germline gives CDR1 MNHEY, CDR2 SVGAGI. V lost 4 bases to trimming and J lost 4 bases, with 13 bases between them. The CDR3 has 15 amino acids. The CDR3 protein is CASSSSGSFNEKLFF. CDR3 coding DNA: TGTGCCAGCAGTTCGTCAGGATCCTTTAATGAAAAACTGTTTTTT.

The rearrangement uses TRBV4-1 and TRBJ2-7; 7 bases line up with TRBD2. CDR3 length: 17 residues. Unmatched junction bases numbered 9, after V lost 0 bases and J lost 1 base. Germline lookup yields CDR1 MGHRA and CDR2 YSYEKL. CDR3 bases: TGCGCCAGCAGCCAAGAAAAGGTGGCTAGCGGATCCTACGAGCAGTACTTC. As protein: CASSQEKVASGSYEQYF.

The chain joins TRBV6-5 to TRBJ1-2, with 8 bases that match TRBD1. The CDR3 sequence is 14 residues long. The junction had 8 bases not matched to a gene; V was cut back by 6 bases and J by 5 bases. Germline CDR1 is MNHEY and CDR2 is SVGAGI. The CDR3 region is CASRHRDRIYGYTF. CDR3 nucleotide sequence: TGTGCCAGCAGGCACCGGGACAGGATATATGGCTACACCTTC.

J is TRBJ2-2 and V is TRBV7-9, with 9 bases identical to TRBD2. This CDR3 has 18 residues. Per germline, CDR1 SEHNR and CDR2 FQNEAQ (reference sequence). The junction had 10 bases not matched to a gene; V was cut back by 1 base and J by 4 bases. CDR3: CASSLGLGLAGSTGELFF. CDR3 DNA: TGTGCCAGCAGCTTAGGCCTCGGGCTAGCGGGAAGCACCGGGGAGCTGTTTTTT.

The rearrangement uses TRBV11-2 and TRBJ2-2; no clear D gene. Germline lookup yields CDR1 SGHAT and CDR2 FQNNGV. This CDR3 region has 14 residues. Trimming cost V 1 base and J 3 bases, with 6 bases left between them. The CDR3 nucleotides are TGTGCCAGCAGCTTAGGGCTCTACACCGGGGAGCTGTTTTTT. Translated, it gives CASSLGLYTGELFF.

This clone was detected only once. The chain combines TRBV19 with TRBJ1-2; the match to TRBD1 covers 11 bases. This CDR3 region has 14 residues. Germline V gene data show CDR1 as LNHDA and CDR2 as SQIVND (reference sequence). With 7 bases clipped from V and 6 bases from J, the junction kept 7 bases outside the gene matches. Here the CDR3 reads CASTFKGQGDGYTF. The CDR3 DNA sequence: TGTGCCAGTACCTTCAAGGGACAGGGGGATGGCTACACCTTC.

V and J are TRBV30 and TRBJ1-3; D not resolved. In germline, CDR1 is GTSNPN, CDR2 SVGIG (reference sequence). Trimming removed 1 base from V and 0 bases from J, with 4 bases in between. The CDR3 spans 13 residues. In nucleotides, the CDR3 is TGTGCCTGGAGTGAATACTCTGGAAACACCATATATTTT. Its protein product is CAWSEYSGNTIYF.

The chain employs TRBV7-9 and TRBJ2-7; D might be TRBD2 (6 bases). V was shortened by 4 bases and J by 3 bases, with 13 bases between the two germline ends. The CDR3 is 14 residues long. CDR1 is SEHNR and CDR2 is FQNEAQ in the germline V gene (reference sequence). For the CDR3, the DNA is TGTGCCAGCAGCTCCTTTAGCGGAAACTACGAGCAGTACTTC. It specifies CASSSFSGNYEQYF.

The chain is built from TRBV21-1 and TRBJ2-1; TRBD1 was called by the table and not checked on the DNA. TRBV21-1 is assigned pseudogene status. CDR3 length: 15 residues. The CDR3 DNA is TGTGCCAGCAGCAAAGTTACAGGGCAATCAAGCGAGCAGTTCTTC. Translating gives CASSKVTGQSSEQFF.

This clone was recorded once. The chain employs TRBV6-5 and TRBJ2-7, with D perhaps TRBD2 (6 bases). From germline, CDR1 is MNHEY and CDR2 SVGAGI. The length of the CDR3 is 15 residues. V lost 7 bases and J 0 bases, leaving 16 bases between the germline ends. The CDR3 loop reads CASTGGRGSSYEQYF. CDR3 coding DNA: TGTGCCAGCACCGGCGGGCGGGGAAGCTCCTACGAGCAGTACTTC.

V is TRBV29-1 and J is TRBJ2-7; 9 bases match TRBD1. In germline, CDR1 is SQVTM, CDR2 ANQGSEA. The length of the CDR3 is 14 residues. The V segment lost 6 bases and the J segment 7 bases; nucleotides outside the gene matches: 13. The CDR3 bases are TGCAGCGTACCTTGGGGACAGGGACGGTTAGAGCAGTACTTC. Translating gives CSVPWGQGRLEQYF.

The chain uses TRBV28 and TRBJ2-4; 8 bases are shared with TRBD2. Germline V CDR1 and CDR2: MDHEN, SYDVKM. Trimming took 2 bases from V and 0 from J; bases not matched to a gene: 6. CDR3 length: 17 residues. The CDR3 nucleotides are TGTGCCAGCAGTTTAGTAGCGGGACACCTAGCCAAAAACATTCAGTACTTC. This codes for CASSLVAGHLAKNIQYF.

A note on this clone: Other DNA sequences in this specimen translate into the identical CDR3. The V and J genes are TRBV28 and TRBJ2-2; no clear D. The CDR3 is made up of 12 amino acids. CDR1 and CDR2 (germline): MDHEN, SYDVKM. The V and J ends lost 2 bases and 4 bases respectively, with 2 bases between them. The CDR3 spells CASSLRTGELFF. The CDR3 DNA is TGTGCCAGCAGTTTACGCACCGGGGAGCTGTTTTTT.

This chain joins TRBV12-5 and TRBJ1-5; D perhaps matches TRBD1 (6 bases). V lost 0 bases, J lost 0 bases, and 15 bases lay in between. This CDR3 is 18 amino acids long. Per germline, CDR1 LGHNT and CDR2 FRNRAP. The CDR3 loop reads CASGLVQGGIYSNQPQHF. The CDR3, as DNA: TGTGCTAGTGGTTTGGTACAGGGAGGGATTTATAGCAATCAGCCCCAGCATTTT.

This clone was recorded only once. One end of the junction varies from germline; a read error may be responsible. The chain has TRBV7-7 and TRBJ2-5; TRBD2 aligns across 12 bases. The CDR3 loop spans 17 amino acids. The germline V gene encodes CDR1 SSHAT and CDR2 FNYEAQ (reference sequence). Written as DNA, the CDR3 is TGTGCTAGCAGCTTAGCGGGGAGGACTAGCGGGAAAGAGACCCAGTACTTC. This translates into CASSLAGRTSGKETQYF.

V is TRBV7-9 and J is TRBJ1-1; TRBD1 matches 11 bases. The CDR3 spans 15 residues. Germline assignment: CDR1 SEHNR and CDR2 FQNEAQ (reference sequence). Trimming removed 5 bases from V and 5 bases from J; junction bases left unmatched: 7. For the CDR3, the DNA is TGTGCCAGCAGCCCGTGGGACAGGGGGGGAACTGAAGCTTTCTTT. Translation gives CASSPWDRGGTEAFF.

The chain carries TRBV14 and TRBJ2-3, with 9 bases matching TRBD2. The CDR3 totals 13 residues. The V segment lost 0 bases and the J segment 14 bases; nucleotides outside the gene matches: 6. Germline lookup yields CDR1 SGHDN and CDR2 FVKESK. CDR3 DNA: TGTGCCAGCAGCCAAGAAGGGACTAGCCTATGGTATTTT. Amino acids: CASSQEGTSLWYF.

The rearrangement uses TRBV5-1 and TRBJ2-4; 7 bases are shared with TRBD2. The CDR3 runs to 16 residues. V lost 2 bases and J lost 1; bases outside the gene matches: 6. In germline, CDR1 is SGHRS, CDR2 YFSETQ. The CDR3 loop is CASSLLRREAKNIQYF. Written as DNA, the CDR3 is TGCGCCAGCAGCTTATTACGGCGGGAGGCCAAAAACATTCAGTACTTC.